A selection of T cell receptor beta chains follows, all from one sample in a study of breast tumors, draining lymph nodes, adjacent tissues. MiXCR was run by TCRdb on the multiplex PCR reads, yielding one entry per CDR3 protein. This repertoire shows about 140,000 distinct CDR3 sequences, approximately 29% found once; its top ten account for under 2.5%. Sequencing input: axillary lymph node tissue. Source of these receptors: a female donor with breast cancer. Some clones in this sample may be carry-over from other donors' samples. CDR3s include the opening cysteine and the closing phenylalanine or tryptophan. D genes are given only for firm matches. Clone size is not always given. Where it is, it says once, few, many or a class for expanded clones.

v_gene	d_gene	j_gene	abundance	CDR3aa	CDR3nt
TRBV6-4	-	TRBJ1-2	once	CASSDCGVSGYTF	TGTGCCAGCAGTGACTGTGGGGTGTCTGGCTACACCTTC
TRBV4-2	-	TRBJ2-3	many	CASSQVGRGPTDTQYF	TGTGCCAGCAGCCAAGTCGGTCGGGGCCCCACAGATACGCAGTATTTT
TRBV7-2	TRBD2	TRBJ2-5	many	CASSNPGLAGETQYF	TGTGCCAGCAGCAATCCGGGACTAGCGGGAGAGACCCAGTACTTC
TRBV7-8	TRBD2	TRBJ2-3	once	CASSLPTSGGYTDTQYF	TGTGCCAGCAGCTTACCGACTAGCGGGGGTTACACAGATACGCAGTATTTT
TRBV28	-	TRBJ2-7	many	CASRPSMGIAYEQYF	TGTGCCAGCAGGCCATCAATGGGCATTGCCTACGAGCAGTACTTC
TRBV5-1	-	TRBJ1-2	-	CASSLVGRGDYGYTF	TGCGCCAGCAGCTTGGTAGGCAGGGGAGACTATGGCTACACCTTC
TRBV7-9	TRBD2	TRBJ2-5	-	CASSPGTTRETQYF	TGTGCCAGCAGCCCTGGGACTACCCGGGAGACCCAGTACTTC
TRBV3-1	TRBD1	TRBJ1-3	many	CASSQAPGTGTGNTIYF	TGTGCCAGCAGCCAAGCCCCCGGGACAGGGACTGGAAACACCATATATTTT
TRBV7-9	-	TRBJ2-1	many	CASSFRGHEQFF	TGTGCCAGCAGCTTCAGGGGTCATGAGCAGTTCTTC
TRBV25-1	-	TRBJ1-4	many	CAIRPGNWYEKLFF	TGTGCCATCCGTCCGGGTAACTGGTATGAAAAACTGTTTTTT
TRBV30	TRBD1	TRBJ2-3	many	CALRQGGGQDTQYF	TGTGCCTTGCGACAGGGGGGAGGCCAAGATACGCAGTATTTT
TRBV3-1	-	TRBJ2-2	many	CASSFRTGELFF	TGTGCCAGCAGCTTCCGCACCGGGGAGCTGTTTTTT
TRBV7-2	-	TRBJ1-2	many	CASSIPGTKGGYTF	TGTGCCAGCAGCATCCCCGGGACCAAAGGGGGCTACACCTTC
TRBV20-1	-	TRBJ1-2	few	CSANFGDYGYTF	TGCAGTGCTAATTTCGGGGACTATGGCTACACCTTC
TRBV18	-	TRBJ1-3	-	CASSPQDHTGNTIYF	TGTGCCAGCTCACCACAGGACCACACTGGAAACACCATATATTTT
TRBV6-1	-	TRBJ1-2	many	CASSESLPGYGYTF	TGTGCCAGCAGTGAGAGTCTCCCCGGCTATGGCTACACCTTC
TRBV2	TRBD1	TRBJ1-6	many	CASSADRGLTSPLHF	TGTGCCAGCAGTGCCGACAGGGGTCTCACTTCACCCCTCCACTTT
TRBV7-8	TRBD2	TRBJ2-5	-	CASSLAQAGNPREPQYF	TGTGCCAGCAGCTTAGCGCAGGCAGGGAACCCGCGGGAGCCCCAGTACTTC
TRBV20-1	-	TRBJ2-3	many	CSARINTVGGRADTQYF	TGCAGTGCTAGAATTAACACAGTGGGGGGGCGGGCAGATACGCAGTATTTT
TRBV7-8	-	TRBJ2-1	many	CASRPQRFPRYNEQFF	TGTGCCAGCAGACCACAGCGGTTCCCTAGATACAATGAGCAGTTCTTC
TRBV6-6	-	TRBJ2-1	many	CASSAGWQFF	TGTGCCAGCAGCGCCGGGTGGCAGTTCTTC
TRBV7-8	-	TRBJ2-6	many	CASSPRLDPGGANVLTF	TGTGCCAGCAGCCCGCGCCTAGACCCCGGAGGGGCCAACGTCCTGACTTTC
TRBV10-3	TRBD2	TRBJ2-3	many	CASGEASGGGTDTQYF	TGTGCCTCAGGGGAGGCTAGCGGGGGGGGCACAGATACGCAGTATTTT
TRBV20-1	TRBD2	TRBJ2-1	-	CSARDLQTHLAGGSSYNEQFF	TGCAGTGCTAGAGATCTCCAAACCCATCTAGCGGGGGGAAGCTCCTACAATGAGCAGTTCTTC
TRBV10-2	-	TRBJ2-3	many	CASRRTDTQYF	TGCGCCAGCAGGCGCACAGATACGCAGTATTTT
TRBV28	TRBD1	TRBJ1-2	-	CASSSAGTGMDGYTF	TGTGCCAGCAGTTCGGCTGGGACAGGGATGGATGGCTACACCTTC
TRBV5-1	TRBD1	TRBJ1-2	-	CASSPHGTGAYGYTF	TGTGCCAGCAGCCCGCACGGGACAGGGGCCTATGGCTACACCTTC
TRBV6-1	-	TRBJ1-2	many	CASSAPTGPGYGYTF	TGTGCCAGCAGCGCTCCTACAGGGCCGGGATATGGCTACACCTTC
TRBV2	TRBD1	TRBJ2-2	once	CASSEMTGTSVGKLFF	TGTGCCAGCAGTGAAATGACAGGGACGTCTGTCGGGAAGCTGTTTTTT
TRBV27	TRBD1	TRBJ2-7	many	CASSFKGARYEQYF	TGTGCCAGCAGTTTCAAGGGGGCACGCTACGAGCAGTACTTC
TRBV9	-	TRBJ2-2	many	CATSAPNTGELFF	TGTGCCACCTCAGCTCCGAACACCGGGGAGCTGTTTTTT
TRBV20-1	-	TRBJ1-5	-	CSVSGPQETQHF	TGCAGTGTCTCCGGTCCGCAAGAGACCCAGCATTTT
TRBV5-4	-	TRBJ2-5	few	CASSPGLPETQYF	TGTGCCAGCAGCCCGGGACTGCCAGAGACCCAGTACTTC
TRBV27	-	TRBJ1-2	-	CASSSRHRFRDSANYGYTF	TGTGCCAGCAGTTCTCGGCACCGATTCAGGGATTCGGCTAACTATGGCTACACCTTC
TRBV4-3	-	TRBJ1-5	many	CASSQDWGGWEPQHF	TGCGCCAGCAGCCAAGATTGGGGGGGCTGGGAGCCCCAGCATTTT
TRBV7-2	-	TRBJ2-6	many	CASQAPGQSSGANVLTF	TGTGCCAGTCAAGCCCCAGGACAGTCCTCTGGGGCCAACGTCCTGACTTTC
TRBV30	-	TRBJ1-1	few	CALMSDALLAFF	TGTGCCTTGATGTCGGACGCCCTATTAGCTTTCTTT
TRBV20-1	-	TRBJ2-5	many	CSAPIPGPRTQYF	TGCAGTGCCCCAATTCCGGGACCCCGGACCCAGTACTTC
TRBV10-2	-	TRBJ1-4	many	CASSDLGGPEKLFF	TGCGCCAGCAGTGACCTCGGCGGGCCTGAAAAACTGTTTTTT
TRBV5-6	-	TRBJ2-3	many	CASSLVLGALAPTDTQYF	TGTGCCAGCAGCTTGGTTCTAGGGGCACTAGCCCCCACAGATACGCAGTATTTT
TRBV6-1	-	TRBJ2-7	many	CAVSRAGSSYEQYF	TGTGCCGTAAGCCGGGCAGGCAGCTCCTACGAGCAGTACTTC
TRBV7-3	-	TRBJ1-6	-	CASSQGGNAPLHF	TGCGCCAGCAGCCAAGGGGGTAATGCACCCCTCCACTTT
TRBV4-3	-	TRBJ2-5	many	CASSQNGETQYF	TGCGCCAGCAGCCAGAACGGAGAGACCCAGTACTTC
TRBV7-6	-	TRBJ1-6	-	CASSYSSPLHF	TGTGCCAGCAGTTACAGCTCCCCCCTCCACTTT
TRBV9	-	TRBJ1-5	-	CASSKAGSNQPQPF	TGTGCCAGCAGCAAGGCGGGGAGCAATCAGCCCCAGCCTTTT
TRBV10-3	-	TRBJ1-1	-	CAISEQGWGEAFF	TGTGCCATCAGTGAGCAAGGGTGGGGTGAAGCTTTCTTT
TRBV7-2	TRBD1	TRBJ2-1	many	CASSLGDRGVYNEQFF	TGTGCCAGCAGCTTAGGGGACAGGGGCGTCTACAATGAGCAGTTCTTC
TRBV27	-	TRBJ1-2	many	CASSLAGGLEYGYTF	TGTGCCAGCAGTTTAGCGGGGGGGCTAGAGTATGGCTACACCTTC
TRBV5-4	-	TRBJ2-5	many	CASSFPGAGETQYF	TGTGCCAGCAGCTTTCCGGGGGCGGGAGAGACCCAGTACTTC
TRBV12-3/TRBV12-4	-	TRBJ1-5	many	CASSLGALQPQHF	TGTGCCAGCAGTTTAGGGGCACTACAGCCCCAGCATTTT
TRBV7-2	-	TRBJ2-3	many	CASEGGGGTQYF	TGTGCCAGCGAGGGGGGGGGTGGTACGCAGTATTTT
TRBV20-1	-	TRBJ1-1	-	CSATLLRDSEAFF	TGCAGTGCTACCCTCTTGAGGGACTCTGAAGCTTTCTTT
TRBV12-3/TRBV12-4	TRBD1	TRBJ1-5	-	CASSHTGGGQPQHF	TGTGCCAGCAGCCACACAGGGGGTGGTCAGCCCCAGCATTTT
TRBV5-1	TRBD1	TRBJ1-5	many	CASSLDGQGNQPQHF	TGCGCCAGCAGCTTGGACGGACAGGGCAATCAGCCCCAGCATTTT
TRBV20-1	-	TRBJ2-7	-	CSARSSPYEPYF	TGCAGTGCCAGGAGTTCGCCCTACGAGCCGTACTTC